This TCR beta chain derives from a study of T cell responses to AZD1222 COVID-19 vaccine. Study-level findings and limits: Repertoire sampling happened only post peak T cell response.

About this clone itself: Its antigen is not identified. The junction shows a germline mismatch at one end, possibly a read error.

TCRdb's table, derived via immunoSEQ multiplex PCR, lists solely in-frame clones and lacks some. The table lists around 45,000 clones, 90% of them singletons. The CDR3 is 15 residues long. Germline loops: CDR1 SGHVS, CDR2 FNYEAQ. The TCR originated in an adult who received the AZD1222 COVID-19 vaccine. The sequences come from peripheral blood, collected 28 days after the second AZD1222 dose. The genes are TRBV7-6 and TRBJ2-1; 12 positions agree with TRBD2. For the CDR3, the DNA is TGTGCCAGCAGCCTAGCGGGGGGGCCGGGAAATGAGCAGTTCTTC. Its protein product is CASSLAGGPGNEQFF.